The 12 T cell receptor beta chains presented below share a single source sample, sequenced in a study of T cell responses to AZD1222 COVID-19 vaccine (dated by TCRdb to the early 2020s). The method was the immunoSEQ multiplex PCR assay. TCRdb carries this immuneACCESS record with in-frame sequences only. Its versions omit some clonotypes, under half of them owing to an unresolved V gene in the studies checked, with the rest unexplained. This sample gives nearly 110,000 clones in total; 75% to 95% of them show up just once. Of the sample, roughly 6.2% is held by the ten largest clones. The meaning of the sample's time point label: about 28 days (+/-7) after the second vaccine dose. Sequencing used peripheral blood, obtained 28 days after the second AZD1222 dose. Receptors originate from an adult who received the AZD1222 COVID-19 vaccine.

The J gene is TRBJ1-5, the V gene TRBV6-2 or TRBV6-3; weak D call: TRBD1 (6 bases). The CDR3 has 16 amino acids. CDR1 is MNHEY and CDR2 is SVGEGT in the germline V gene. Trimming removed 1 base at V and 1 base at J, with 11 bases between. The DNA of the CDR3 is TGTGCCAGCAGTTACTTCTCCGGGACAAGCAATCAGCCCCAGCATTTT. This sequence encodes CASSYFSGTSNQPQHF.

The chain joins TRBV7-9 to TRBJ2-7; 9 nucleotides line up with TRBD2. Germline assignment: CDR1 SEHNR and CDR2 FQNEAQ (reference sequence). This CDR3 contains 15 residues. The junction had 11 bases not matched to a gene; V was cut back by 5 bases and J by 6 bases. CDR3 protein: CASSPRVGLAGEQYF. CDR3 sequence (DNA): TGTGCCAGCAGCCCACGGGTGGGACTAGCTGGCGAGCAGTACTTC.

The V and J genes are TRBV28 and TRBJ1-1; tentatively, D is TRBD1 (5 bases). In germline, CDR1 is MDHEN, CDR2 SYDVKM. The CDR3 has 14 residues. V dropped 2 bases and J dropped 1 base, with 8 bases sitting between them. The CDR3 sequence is CASSLRQRNTEAFF. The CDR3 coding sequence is TGTGCCAGCAGTTTAAGACAGAGGAACACTGAAGCTTTCTTT.

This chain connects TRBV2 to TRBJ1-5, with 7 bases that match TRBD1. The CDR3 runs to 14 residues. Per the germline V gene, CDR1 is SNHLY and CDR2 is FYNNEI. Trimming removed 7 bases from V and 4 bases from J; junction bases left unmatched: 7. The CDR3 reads CASNPSTGNQPQHF. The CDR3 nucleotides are TGTGCCAGCAACCCGTCGACAGGGAATCAGCCCCAGCATTTT.

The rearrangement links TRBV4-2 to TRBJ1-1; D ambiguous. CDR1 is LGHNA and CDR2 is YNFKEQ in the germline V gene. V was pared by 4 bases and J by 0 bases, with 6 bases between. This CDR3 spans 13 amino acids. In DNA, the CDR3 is TGTGCCAGCAGCCGGGGATTGAACACTGAAGCTTTCTTT. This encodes CASSRGLNTEAFF.

CDR3 DNA: TGTGCCAGCAGCCCGGACAGGAGAATCACAGATACGCAGTATTTT. This codes for CASSPDRRITDTQYF. The chain has TRBV5-4 and TRBJ2-3; TRBD1 matches 7 bases. This CDR3 has 15 amino acids. Germline V gives CDR1 SGHNT, CDR2 YYREEE (reference sequence). Trimming removed 4 bases from V and 2 bases from J; junction bases left unmatched: 7. Supplemented by reference TRBV5-4 and TRBJ2-3, the full variable domain reads ETGVTQSPTHLIKTRGQQVTLRCSSQSGHNTVSWYQQALGQGPQFIFQYYREEENGRGNFPPRFSGLQFPNYSSELNVNALELDDSALYLCASSPDRRITDTQYFGPGTRLTVL.

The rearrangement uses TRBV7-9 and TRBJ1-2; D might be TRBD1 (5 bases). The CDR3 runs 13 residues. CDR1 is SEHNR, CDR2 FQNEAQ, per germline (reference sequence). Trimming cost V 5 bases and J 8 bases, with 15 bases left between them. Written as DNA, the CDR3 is TGTGCCAGCAGCAGAGCTGGCGGGGCGGGCTACACCTTC. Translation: CASSRAGGAGYTF.

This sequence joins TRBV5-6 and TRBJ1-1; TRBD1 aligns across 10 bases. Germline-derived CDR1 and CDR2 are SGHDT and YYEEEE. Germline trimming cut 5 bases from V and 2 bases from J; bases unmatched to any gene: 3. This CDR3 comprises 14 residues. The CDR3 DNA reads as TGTGCCAGCAGGGGACAGGGGAGCAACACTGAAGCTTTCTTT. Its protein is CASRGQGSNTEAFF.

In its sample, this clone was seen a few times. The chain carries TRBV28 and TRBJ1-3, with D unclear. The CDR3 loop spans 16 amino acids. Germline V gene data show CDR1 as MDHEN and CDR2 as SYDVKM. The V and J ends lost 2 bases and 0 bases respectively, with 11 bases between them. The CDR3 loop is CASSLRSVISGNTIYF. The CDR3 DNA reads TGTGCCAGCAGTTTAAGGAGTGTGATCTCTGGAAACACCATATATTTT.

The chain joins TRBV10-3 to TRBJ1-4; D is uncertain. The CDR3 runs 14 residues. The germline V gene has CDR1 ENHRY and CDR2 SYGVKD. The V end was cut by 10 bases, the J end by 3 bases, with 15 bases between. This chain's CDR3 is CATASSPSNEKLFF. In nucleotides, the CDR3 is TGTGCCACCGCCTCCAGCCCTTCTAATGAAAAACTGTTTTTT.

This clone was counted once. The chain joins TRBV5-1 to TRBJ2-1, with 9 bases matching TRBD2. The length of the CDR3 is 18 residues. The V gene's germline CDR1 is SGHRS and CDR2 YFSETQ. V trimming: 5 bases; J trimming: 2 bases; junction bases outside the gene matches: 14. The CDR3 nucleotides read TGCGCCAGCAGGAATAGCGGGGGTCCCACACCCACCTACAATGAGCAGTTCTTC. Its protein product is CASRNSGGPTPTYNEQFF.

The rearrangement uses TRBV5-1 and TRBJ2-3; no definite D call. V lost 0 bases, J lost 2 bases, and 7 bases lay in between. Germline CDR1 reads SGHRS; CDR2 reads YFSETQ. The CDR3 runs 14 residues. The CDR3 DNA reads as TGCGCCAGCAGCTTGGTGCTTAACACAGATACGCAGTATTTT. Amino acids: CASSLVLNTDTQYF.